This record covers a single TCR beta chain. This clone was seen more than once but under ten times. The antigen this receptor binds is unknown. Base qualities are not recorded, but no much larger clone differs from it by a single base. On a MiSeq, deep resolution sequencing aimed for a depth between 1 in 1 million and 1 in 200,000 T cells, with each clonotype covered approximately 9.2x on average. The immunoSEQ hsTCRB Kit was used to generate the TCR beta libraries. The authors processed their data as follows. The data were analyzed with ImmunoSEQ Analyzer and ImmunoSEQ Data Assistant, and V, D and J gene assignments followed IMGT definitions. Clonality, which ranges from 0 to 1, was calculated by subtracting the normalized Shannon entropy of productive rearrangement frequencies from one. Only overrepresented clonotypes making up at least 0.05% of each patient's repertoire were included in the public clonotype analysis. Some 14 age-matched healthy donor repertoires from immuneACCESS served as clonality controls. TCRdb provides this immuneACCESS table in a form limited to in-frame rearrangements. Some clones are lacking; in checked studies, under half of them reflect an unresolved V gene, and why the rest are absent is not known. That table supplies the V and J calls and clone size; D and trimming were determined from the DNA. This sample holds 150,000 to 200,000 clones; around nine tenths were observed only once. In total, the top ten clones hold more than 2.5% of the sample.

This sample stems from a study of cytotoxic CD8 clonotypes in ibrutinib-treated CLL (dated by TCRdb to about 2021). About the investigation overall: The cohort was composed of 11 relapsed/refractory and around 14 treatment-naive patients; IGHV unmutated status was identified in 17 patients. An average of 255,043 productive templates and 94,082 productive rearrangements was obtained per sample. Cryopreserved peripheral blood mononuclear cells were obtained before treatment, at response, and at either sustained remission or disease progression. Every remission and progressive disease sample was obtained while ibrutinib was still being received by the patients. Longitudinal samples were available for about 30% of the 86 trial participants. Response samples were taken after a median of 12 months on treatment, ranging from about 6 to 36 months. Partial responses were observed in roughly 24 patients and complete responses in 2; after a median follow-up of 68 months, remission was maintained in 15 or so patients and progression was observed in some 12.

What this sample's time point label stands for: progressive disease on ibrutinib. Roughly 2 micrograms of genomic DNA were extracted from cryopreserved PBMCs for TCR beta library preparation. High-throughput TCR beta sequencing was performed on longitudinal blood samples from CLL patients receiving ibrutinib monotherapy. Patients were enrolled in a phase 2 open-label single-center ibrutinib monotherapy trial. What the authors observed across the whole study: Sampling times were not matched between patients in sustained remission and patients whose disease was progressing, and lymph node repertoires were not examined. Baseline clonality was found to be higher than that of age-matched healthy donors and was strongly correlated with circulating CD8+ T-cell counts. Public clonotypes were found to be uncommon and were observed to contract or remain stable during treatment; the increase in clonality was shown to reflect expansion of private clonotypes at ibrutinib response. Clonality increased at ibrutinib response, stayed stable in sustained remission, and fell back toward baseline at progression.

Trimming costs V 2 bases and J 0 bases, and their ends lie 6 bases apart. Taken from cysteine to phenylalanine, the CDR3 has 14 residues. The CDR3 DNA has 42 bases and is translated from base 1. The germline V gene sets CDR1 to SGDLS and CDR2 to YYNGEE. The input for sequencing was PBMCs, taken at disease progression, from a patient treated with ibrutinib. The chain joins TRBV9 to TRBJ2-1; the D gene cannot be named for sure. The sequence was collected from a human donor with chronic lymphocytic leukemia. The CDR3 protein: CASSVVDSYNEQFF. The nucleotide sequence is TGTGCCAGCAGCGTCGTAGACTCCTACAATGAGCAGTTCTTC.